These 15 T cell receptor beta chains originate from one sample sequenced in a study of follicular helper T cells after annual influenza vaccination. Noted time point: 2015-2016 season, pre-vaccination. Data came from immunoSEQ multiplex PCR; TCRdb stores just in-frame clones and leaves some out. Among 9,400 or so clones listed, roughly 80% were seen once. This specimen was CXCR5+ CD38- circulating T follicular helper cells from blood, taken on the day of influenza vaccination. Subset specified: circulating Tfh, non-naive CD4+CXCR5+PD-1+ (ICOS+CD38+ or ICOS-CD38-). All receptors come from an adult who received the influenza vaccine.

This clone was seen once. The rearrangement joins TRBV5-1 to TRBJ2-4; TRBD1 aligns across 9 bases. J was trimmed by 4 bases and V by 2 bases; bases with no gene match: 1. The germline CDR1 and CDR2 sequences are SGHRS and YFSETQ. The CDR3 loop spans 14 amino acids. The CDR3 spells CASSLGTGKNIQYF. The CDR3 bases are TGCGCCAGCAGCTTAGGGACAGGGAAAAACATTCAGTACTTC.

This chain joins TRBV15 and TRBJ1-1; the D gene is possibly TRBD1 (5 bases). V lost 4 bases to trimming and J lost 7 bases, with 13 bases between them. This CDR3 contains 13 residues. The germline V gene encodes CDR1 LNHNV and CDR2 YYDKDF (reference sequence). CDR3 region: CATSIRRGSEAFF. The DNA for the CDR3 is TGTGCCACCAGCATACGACGGGGGAGTGAAGCTTTCTTT.

This clone was seen only a few times. The CDR3 DNA sequence: TGTGCCAGCCCTGTCCGACAGGAGCAGTACTTC. This gives the protein CASPVRQEQYF. V usage is TRBV2 and J usage is TRBJ2-7, with D maybe TRBD1 (5 bases). The germline gives CDR1 SNHLY, CDR2 FYNNEI. The CDR3 runs 11 residues. The V gene lost 8 bases and the J gene lost 7 bases, with 12 bases spanning the gap. Complete variable domain (other parts from reference TRBV2 and TRBJ2-7): EPEVTQTPSHQVTQMGQEVILRCVPISNHLYFYWYRQILGQKVEFLVSFYNNEISEKSEIFDDQFSVERPDGSNFTLKIRSTKLEDSAMYFCASPVRQEQYFGPGTRLTVT.

The rearrangement uses TRBV27 and TRBJ2-2, with 8 bases identical to TRBD1. Germline V gene sequence: CDR1 MNHEY, CDR2 SMNVEV (reference sequence). J was trimmed by 0 bases and V by 6 bases; bases with no gene match: 3. This CDR3 spans 15 amino acids. The chain's CDR3 is CASSLDRANTGELFF. The CDR3 DNA reads TGTGCCAGCAGCTTGGACAGGGCGAACACCGGGGAGCTGTTTTTT.

The V and J genes are TRBV4-1 and TRBJ1-5; weak D call: TRBD1 (5 bases). Between the trimmed V and J ends, which lost 0 bases and 7 bases, there was a span of 10 bases. The CDR3 runs to 14 residues. Per germline, CDR1 MGHRA and CDR2 YSYEKL. This CDR3 reads CASSQDRGVQPQHF. The CDR3 DNA is TGCGCCAGCAGCCAAGATCGGGGGGTCCAGCCCCAGCATTTT.

The rearrangement links TRBV11-3 to TRBJ2-3, with 8 bases that match TRBD2. The CDR3 has 15 amino acids. Germline assignment: CDR1 SGHNT and CDR2 YENEEA. Trimming at V came to 0 bases and at J to 6 bases, leaving 5 bases not matched to a gene. The CDR3 here is CASSLETREGDTQYF. CDR3 in DNA: TGTGCCAGCAGCTTAGAGACTCGGGAGGGTGATACGCAGTATTTT.

J is TRBJ1-5 and V is TRBV28; 8 bases fit TRBD1. CDR3 length equals 15 residues. J was trimmed by 8 bases and V by 1 base; bases with no gene match: 7. Germline loops: CDR1 MDHEN, CDR2 SYDVKM. The CDR3 reads CASSLSGQGGKPQHF. The CDR3 region has the DNA TGTGCCAGCAGTTTATCCGGACAGGGAGGAAAGCCCCAGCATTTT.

The J gene is TRBJ1-1, the V gene TRBV5-1, with D possibly TRBD1 on 6 matching bases. V shed 2 bases and J shed 4 bases, with 9 bases lying between them. Germline assignment: CDR1 SGHRS and CDR2 YFSETQ. This CDR3 spans 13 amino acids. CDR3 in amino acids: CASSFLQGTEAFF. The CDR3 DNA is TGCGCCAGCAGCTTCCTACAGGGCACTGAAGCTTTCTTT. The entire variable domain, with the rest obtained from reference TRBV5-1 and TRBJ1-1, is as follows: KAGVTQTPRYLIKTRGQQVTLSCSPISGHRSVSWYQQTPGQGLQFLFEYFSETQRNKGNFPGRFSGRQFSNSRSEMNVSTLELGDSALYLCASSFLQGTEAFFGQGTRLTVV.

This chain connects TRBV5-1 to TRBJ1-2; D is ambiguous. This CDR3 is built from 14 residues. Trimming pared 0 bases from V and 4 bases from J, leaving 10 bases between. CDR1 SGHRS and CDR2 YFSETQ come from the germline V gene. This CDR3 is CASSLDRVGYGYTF. The CDR3 bases are TGCGCCAGCAGCTTGGATCGGGTTGGCTATGGCTACACCTTC. Looking up the rest from reference TRBV5-1 and TRBJ1-2 gives the full variable domain: KAGVTQTPRYLIKTRGQQVTLSCSPISGHRSVSWYQQTPGQGLQFLFEYFSETQRNKGNFPGRFSGRQFSNSRSEMNVSTLELGDSALYLCASSLDRVGYGYTFGSGTRLTVV.

The chain is built from TRBV29-1 and TRBJ2-7; TRBD1 agrees at 8 bases. The V and J ends lost 4 bases and 3 bases, in that order; junction bases with no gene match: 17. Germline CDR1 and CDR2: SQVTM and ANQGSEA. CDR3 length equals 17 residues. For the CDR3, the DNA is TGCAGCGTTGTCCGGAAATCACCGGGACAGGCTTTCTACGAGCAGTACTTC. It specifies CSVVRKSPGQAFYEQYF.

This clone was counted between two and nine times. V and J are TRBV2 and TRBJ1-1; 7 bases fit TRBD1. CDR1 is SNHLY and CDR2 is FYNNEI in the germline V gene. Trimming at V came to 7 bases and at J to 0 bases, leaving 5 bases not matched to a gene. This CDR3 comprises 14 residues. CDR3 loop: CASILDRVNTEAFF. For the CDR3, the DNA is TGTGCCAGCATTCTAGACAGGGTGAACACTGAAGCTTTCTTT.

In this sample, this clone turned up a few times. The chain links TRBV5-1 to TRBJ1-2, with 11 bases matching TRBD1. This CDR3 contains 15 residues. The V gene end was trimmed by 4 bases and the J gene end by 5 bases; junction bases not matched to a gene: 7. Germline V CDR1 and CDR2: SGHRS, YFSETQ. CDR3 nucleotides: TGCGCCAGCAGCATAGGACAGGGGGCGGAATATGGCTACACCTTC. Encoded protein: CASSIGQGAEYGYTF.

V is TRBV11-2 and J is TRBJ1-2; 10 bases are a match to TRBD1. With V trimmed by 0 bases and J by 5 bases, 6 bases remained unmatched. The CDR3 runs to 16 residues. CDR1 and CDR2 from the germline V gene are SGHAT and FQNNGV. The CDR3 loop reads CASSLDGGTGVYGYTF. As DNA, the CDR3 is TGTGCCAGCAGCTTAGACGGTGGGACAGGGGTATATGGCTACACCTTC.

J is TRBJ2-1 and V is TRBV28; D not certain. Trimming shortened V by 6 bases and J by 6 bases, and 18 bases separated the two germline ends. This CDR3 spans 15 amino acids. Germline lookup yields CDR1 MDHEN and CDR2 SYDVKM. The DNA of the CDR3 is TGTGCCAGCAGCCGTTGGGGTTCGCCCGTCAATGAGCAGTTCTTC. Its translation: CASSRWGSPVNEQFF.

The chain is built from TRBV6-5 and TRBJ2-2; perhaps TRBD2 as D (6 bases). The CDR3 contains 13 residues. The germline gives CDR1 MNHEY, CDR2 SVGAGI. Trimming left V 10 bases short and J 9 bases short, with 18 bases between. The CDR3 DNA follows: TGTGCCACCCCGGAGGGGTACTTCAGGGAGCTGTTTTTT. This gives the protein CATPEGYFRELFF.